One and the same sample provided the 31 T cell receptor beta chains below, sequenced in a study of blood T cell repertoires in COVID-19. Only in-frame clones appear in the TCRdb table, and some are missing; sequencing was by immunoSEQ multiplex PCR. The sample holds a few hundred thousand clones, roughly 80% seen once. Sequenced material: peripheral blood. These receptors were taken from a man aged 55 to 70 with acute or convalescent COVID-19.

The CDR3 DNA reads TGTGCCAGCAGCCAAGACTCCGTGGTAGATGAGACCCAGTACTTC. This sequence encodes CASSQDSVVDETQYF. The rearrangement uses TRBV4-2 and TRBJ2-5; D is undetermined. There are 15 residues in the CDR3. Between the trimmed V and J ends, which lost 0 bases and 5 bases, there was a span of 13 bases. Germline loops: CDR1 LGHNA, CDR2 YNFKEQ.

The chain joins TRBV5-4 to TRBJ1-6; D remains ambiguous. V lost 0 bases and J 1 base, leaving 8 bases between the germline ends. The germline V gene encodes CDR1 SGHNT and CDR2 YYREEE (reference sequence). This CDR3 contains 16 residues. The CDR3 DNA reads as TGTGCCAGCAGCTTGGCGGGTGGGTCCTATAATTCACCCCTCCACTTT. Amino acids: CASSLAGGSYNSPLHF.

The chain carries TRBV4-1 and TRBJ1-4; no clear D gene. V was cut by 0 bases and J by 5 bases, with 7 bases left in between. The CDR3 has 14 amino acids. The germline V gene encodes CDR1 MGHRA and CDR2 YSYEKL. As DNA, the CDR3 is TGCGCCAGCAGCCAAGACCCCGAGAATGAAAAACTGTTTTTT. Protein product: CASSQDPENEKLFF.

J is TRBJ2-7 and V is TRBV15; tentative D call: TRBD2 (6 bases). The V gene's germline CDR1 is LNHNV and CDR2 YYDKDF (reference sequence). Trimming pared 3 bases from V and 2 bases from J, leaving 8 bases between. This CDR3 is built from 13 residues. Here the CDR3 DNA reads TGTGCCACCAGCAGGGAGGGAACCTACGAGCAGTACTTC. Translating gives CATSREGTYEQYF.

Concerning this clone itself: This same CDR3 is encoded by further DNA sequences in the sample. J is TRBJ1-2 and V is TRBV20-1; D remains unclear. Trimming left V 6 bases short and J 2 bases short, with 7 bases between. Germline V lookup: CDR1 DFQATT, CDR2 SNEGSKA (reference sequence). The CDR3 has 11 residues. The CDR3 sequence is CSARENYGYTF. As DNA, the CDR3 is TGCAGTGCCCGGGAGAACTATGGCTACACCTTC.

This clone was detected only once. CDR3: CSVVGAGNTIYF. The CDR3 DNA sequence: TGCAGCGTTGTTGGAGCTGGAAACACCATATATTTT. This chain connects TRBV29-1 to TRBJ1-3; no clear D. The CDR3 has 12 amino acids. CDR1 and CDR2 (germline): SQVTM, ANQGSEA. Trimming took off 4 bases at V and 2 bases at J, with 6 bases between the two ends.

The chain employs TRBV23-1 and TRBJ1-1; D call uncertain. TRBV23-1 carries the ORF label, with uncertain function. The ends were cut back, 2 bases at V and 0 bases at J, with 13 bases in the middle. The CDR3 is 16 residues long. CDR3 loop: CASSQKLEVMNTEAFF. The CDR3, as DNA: TGCGCCAGCAGTCAAAAGTTGGAGGTCATGAACACTGAAGCTTTCTTT.

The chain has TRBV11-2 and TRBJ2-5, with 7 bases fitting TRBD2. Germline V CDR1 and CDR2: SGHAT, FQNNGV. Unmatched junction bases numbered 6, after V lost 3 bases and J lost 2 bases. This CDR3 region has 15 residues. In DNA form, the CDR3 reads TGTGCCAGCAGCTTGAGACTAGCTCCACAAGAGACCCAGTACTTC. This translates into CASSLRLAPQETQYF.

This CDR3 reads CASRLARETQYF. DNA of the CDR3: TGTGCCAGCAGGCTAGCCCGGGAGACCCAGTACTTC. The chain is built from TRBV28 and TRBJ2-5; a weak D match, TRBD2 (5 bases). This CDR3 has 12 amino acids. V lost 6 bases to trimming and J lost 5 bases, with 10 bases between them. Germline CDR1 is MDHEN and CDR2 is SYDVKM.

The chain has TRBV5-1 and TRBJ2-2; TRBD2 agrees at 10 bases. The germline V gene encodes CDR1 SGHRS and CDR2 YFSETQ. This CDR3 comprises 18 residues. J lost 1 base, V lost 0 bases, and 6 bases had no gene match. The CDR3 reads CASSLALAGTLNTGELFF. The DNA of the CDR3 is TGCGCCAGCAGCTTGGCACTAGCGGGGACCCTGAACACCGGGGAGCTGTTTTTT.

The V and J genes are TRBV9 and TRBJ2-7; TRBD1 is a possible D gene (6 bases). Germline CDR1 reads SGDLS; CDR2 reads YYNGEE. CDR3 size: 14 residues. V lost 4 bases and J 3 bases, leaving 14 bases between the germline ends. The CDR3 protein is CASSPGQSLYEQYF. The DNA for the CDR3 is TGTGCCAGCAGCCCCGGACAGAGCCTCTACGAGCAGTACTTC.

The CDR3 DNA is TGTGCCAGCAGCCCGCACCGGGACAGGGTTCTGGCTTTCTTT. This translates into CASSPHRDRVLAFF. The chain recombines TRBV11-1 with TRBJ1-1, with TRBD1 matching over 9 bases. This CDR3 is 14 amino acids long. The junction had 12 bases not matched to a gene; V was cut back by 5 bases and J by 11 bases. Germline CDR1 and CDR2: SGHAT and FQDESV (reference sequence).

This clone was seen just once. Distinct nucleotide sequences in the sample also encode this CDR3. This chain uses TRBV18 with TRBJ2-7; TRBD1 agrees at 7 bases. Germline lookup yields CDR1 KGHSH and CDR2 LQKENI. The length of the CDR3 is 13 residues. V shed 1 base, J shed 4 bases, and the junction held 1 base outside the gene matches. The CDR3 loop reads CASSPRDSYEQYF. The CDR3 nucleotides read TGTGCCAGCTCACCACGGGACAGTTACGAGCAGTACTTC.

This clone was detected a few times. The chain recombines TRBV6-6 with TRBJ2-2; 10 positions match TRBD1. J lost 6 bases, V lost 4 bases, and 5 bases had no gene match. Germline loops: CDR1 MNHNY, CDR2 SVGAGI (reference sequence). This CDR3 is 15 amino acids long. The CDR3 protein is CASSSGQGTAGELFF. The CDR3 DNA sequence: TGTGCCAGCAGTTCGGGACAGGGGACGGCCGGGGAGCTGTTTTTT.

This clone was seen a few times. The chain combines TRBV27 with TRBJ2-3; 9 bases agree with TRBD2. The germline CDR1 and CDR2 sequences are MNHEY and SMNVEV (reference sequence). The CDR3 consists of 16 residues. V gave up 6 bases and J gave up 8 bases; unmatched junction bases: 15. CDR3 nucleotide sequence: TGTGCCAGCAGACCGCAGACTAGCGGATTGGAAGGTACGCAGTATTTT. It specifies CASRPQTSGLEGTQYF.

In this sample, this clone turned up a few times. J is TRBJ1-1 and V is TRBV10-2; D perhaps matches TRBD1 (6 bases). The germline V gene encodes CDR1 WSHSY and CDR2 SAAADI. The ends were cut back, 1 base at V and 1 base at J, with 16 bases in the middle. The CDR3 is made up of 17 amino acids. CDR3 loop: CASSEFRDIHQNTEAFF. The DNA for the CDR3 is TGCGCCAGCAGTGAGTTTCGGGACATCCATCAGAACACTGAAGCTTTCTTT.

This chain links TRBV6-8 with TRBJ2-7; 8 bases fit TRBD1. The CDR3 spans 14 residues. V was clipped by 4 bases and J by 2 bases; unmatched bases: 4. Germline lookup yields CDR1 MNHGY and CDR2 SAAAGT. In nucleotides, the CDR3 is TGTGCCAGCAGTTCGGGGGACAGGCCCTACGAGCAGTACTTC. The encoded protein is CASSSGDRPYEQYF.

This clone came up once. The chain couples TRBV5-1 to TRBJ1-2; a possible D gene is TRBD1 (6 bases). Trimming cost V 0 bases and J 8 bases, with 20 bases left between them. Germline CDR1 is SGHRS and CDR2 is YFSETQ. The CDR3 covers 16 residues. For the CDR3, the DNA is TGCGCCAGCAGCTTGGGAGCGGGGGGGGCCAGTAGGGGCTACACCTTC. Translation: CASSLGAGGASRGYTF.

The CDR3 DNA is TGTGCCAGCAGCTTAGCGGGAGCGGGAAAAGATACGCAGTATTTT. Translation gives CASSLAGAGKDTQYF. This chain links TRBV7-8 with TRBJ2-3; the match to TRBD2 covers 7 bases. This CDR3 has 15 amino acids. Germline-derived CDR1 and CDR2 are SGHVS and FQNEAQ. V shed 0 bases and J 5 bases; nucleotides not matched to a gene: 5.

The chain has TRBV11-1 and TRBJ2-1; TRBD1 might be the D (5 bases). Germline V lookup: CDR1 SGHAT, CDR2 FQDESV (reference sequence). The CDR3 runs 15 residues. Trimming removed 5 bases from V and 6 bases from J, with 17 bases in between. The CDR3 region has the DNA TGTGCCAGCAGCCGCCTCGGCGAAAGGGGCAATGAGCAGTTCTTC. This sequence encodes CASSRLGERGNEQFF.

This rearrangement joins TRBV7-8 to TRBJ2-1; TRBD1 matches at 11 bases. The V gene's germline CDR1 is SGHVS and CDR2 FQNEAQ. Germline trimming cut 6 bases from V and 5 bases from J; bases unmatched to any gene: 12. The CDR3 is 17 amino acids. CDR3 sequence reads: CASRRTGGSPSDNEQFF. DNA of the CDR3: TGTGCCAGCAGAAGGACAGGGGGCAGCCCTAGCGACAATGAGCAGTTCTTC.

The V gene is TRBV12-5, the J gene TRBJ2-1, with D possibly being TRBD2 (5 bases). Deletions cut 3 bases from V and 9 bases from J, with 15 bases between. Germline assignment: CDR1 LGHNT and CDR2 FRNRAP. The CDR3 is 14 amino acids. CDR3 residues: CASGFTVSRGEQFF. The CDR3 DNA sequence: TGTGCTAGTGGTTTCACCGTATCTCGGGGTGAGCAGTTCTTC.

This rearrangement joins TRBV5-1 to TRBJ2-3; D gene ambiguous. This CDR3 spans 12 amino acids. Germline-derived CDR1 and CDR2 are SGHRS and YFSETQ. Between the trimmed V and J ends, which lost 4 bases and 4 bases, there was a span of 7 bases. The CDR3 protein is CASSPFSDTQYF. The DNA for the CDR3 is TGCGCCAGCAGCCCATTTTCAGATACGCAGTATTTT.

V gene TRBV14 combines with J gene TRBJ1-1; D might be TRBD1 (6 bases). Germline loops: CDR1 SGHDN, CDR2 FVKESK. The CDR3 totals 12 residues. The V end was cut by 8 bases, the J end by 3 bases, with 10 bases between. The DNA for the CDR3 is TGTGCCAGCGCGAGGGGGTACACTGAAGCTTTCTTT. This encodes CASARGYTEAFF. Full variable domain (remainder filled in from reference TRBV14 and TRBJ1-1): EAGVTQFPSHSVIEKGQTVTLRCDPISGHDNLYWYRRVMGKEIKFLLHFVKESKQDESGMPNNRFLAERTGGTYSTLKVQPAELEDSGVYFCASARGYTEAFFGQGTRLTVV.

CDR3 DNA sequence: TGTGCCAGCAGCGTAGAGGGGAGGGACAATGAGCAGTTCTTC. It specifies CASSVEGRDNEQFF. The chain employs TRBV9 and TRBJ2-1; TRBD2 matches at 7 bases. The V gene end was trimmed by 0 bases and the J gene end by 5 bases; junction bases not matched to a gene: 2. The CDR3 loop spans 14 amino acids. Germline V lookup: CDR1 SGDLS, CDR2 YYNGEE.

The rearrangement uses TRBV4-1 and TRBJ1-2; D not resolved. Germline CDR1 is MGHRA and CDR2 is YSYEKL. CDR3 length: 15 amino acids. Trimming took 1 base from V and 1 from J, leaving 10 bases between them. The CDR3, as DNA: TGCGCCAGCAGCCAAGGGCCCGGGAGTAACTATGGCTACACCTTC. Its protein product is CASSQGPGSNYGYTF.

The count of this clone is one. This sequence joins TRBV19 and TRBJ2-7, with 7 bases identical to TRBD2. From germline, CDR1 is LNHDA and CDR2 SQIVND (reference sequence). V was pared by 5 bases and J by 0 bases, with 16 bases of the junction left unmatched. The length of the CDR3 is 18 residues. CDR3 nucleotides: TGTGCCAGTAGTCTTTCCCACCCGGCGGGGGTCGTCTCCTACGAGCAGTACTTC. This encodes CASSLSHPAGVVSYEQYF. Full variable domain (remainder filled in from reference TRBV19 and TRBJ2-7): DGGITQSPKYLFRKEGQNVTLSCEQNLNHDAMYWYRQDPGQGLRLIYYSQIVNDFQKGDIAEGYSVSREKKESFPLTVTSAQKNPTAFYLCASSLSHPAGVVSYEQYFGPGTRLTVT.

This CDR3 reads CASSPGLRAYNEQFF. In DNA form, the CDR3 reads TGTGCCAGCAGCCCCGGACTAAGGGCCTACAATGAGCAGTTCTTC. The chain combines TRBV3-1 (or the pseudogene TRBV3-2) with TRBJ2-1, with a weak D call TRBD2 (6 bases). Trimming shortened V by 4 bases and J by 2 bases, and 12 bases separated the two germline ends. CDR1 and CDR2 (germline): LGHDT, YNNKEL (reference sequence). The CDR3 is made up of 15 amino acids.

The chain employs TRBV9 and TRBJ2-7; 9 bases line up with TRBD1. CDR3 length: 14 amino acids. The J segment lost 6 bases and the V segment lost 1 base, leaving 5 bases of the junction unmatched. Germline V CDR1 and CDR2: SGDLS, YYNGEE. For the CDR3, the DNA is TGTGCCAGCAGCGTACACAGGGGGCTACGCGAGCAGTACTTC. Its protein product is CASSVHRGLREQYF.

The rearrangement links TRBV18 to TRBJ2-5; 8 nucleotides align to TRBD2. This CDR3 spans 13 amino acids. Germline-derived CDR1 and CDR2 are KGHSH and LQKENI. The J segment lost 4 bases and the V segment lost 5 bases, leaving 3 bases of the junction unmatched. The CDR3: CASSGAGGETQYF. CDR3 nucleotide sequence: TGTGCCAGCTCAGGGGCGGGAGGAGAGACCCAGTACTTC.

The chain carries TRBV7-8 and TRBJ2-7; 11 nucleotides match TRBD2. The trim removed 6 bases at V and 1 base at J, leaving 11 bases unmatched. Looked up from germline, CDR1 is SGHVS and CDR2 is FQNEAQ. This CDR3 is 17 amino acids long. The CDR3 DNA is TGTGCCAGCAGTTCCAGGGCCACTAGCGGGGGTTCCTACGAGCAGTACTTC. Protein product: CASSSRATSGGSYEQYF.